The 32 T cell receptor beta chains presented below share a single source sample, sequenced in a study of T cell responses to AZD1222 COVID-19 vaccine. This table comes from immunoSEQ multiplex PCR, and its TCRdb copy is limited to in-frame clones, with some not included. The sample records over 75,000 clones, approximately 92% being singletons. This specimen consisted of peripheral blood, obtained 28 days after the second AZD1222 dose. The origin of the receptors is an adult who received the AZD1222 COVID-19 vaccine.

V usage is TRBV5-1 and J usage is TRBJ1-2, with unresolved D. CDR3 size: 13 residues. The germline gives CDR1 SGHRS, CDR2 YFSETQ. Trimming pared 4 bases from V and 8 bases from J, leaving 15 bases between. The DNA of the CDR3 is TGCGCCAGCAGCCAGGCCCCTGGGCCGGGCTACACCTTC. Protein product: CASSQAPGPGYTF. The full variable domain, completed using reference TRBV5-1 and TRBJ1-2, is KAGVTQTPRYLIKTRGQQVTLSCSPISGHRSVSWYQQTPGQGLQFLFEYFSETQRNKGNFPGRFSGRQFSNSRSEMNVSTLELGDSALYLCASSQAPGPGYTFGSGTRLTVV.

CDR3 protein: CASSPRDRVASEQYF. The CDR3 nucleotides read TGTGCCAGCAGCCCCCGGGACAGGGTGGCCTCCGAGCAGTACTTC. The chain links TRBV5-5 to TRBJ2-7, with TRBD1 identical over 9 bases. The germline V gene has CDR1 SGHKS and CDR2 YYEKEE (reference sequence). The junction had 11 bases not matched to a gene; V was cut back by 4 bases and J by 6 bases. The CDR3 consists of 15 residues.

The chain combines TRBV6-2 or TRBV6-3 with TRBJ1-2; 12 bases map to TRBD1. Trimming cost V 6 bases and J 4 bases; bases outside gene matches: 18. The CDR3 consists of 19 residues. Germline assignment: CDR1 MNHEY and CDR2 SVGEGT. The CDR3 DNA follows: TGTGCCAGCAGCCCCCCCCCTCGGGACAGGGGGCGCTTGCCCTATGGCTACACCTTC. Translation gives CASSPPPRDRGRLPYGYTF.

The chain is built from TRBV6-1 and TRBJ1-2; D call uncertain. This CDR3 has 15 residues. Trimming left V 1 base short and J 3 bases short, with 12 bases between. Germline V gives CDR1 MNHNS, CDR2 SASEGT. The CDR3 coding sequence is TGTGCCAGCAGTGAAGGCCCGGGTGGGGACTATGGCTACACCTTC. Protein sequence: CASSEGPGGDYGYTF.

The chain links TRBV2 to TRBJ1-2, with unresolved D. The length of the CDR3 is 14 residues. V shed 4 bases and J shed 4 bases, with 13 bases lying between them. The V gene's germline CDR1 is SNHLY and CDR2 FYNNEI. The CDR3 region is CASSVGGSLYGYTF. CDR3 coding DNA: TGTGCCAGCAGTGTTGGAGGCAGCCTCTATGGCTACACCTTC.

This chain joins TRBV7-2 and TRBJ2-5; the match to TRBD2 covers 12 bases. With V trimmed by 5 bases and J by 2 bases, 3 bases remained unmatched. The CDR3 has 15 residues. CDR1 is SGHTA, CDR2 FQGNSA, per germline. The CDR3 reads CASSTGLAGQETQYF. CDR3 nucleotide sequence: TGTGCCAGCAGCACAGGACTAGCGGGGCAAGAGACCCAGTACTTC.

The CDR3 DNA is TGCAGCGCTAAAAGTCAGCCCCGGGACGCTTTCTTT. This codes for CSAKSQPRDAFF. The rearrangement links TRBV29-1 to TRBJ1-1; tentative D call: TRBD1 (5 bases). V was pared by 7 bases and J by 11 bases, with 20 bases between. The CDR3 extends over 12 amino acids. Germline CDR1 SQVTM, CDR2 ANQGSEA. The whole variable domain, remainder taken from reference TRBV29-1 and TRBJ1-1, is SAVISQKPSRDICQRGTSLTIQCQVDSQVTMMFWYRQQPGQSLTLIATANQGSEATYESGFVIDKFPISRPNLTFSTLTVSNMSPEDSSIYLCSAKSQPRDAFFGQGTRLTVV.

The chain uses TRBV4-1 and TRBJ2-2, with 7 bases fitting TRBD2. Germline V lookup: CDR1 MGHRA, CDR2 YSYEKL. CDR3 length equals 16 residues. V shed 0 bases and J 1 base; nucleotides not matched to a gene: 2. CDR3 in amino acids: CASSQEGLGNTGELFF. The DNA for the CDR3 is TGCGCCAGCAGCCAAGAAGGACTAGGGAACACCGGGGAGCTGTTTTTT.

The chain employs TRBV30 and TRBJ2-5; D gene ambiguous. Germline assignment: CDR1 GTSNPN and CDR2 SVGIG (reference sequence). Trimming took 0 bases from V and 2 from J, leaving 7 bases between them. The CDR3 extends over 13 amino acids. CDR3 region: CAWSVSVQETQYF. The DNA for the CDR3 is TGTGCCTGGAGTGTGTCAGTTCAAGAGACCCAGTACTTC.

CDR3 bases: TGTGCCAGCAGGATCGACAGGGGTAACGGCTACACCTTC. It translates to CASRIDRGNGYTF. The chain has TRBV6-5 and TRBJ1-2, with TRBD1 matching 8 bases. Losses at the gene ends were 6 bases for V and 8 bases for J; bases not matched to a gene: 8. The CDR3 has 13 residues. Germline V gene sequence: CDR1 MNHEY, CDR2 SVGAGI.

CDR3 sequence reads: CASSYSADTQYF. CDR3 sequence (DNA): TGTGCCAGCTCATATTCGGCCGATACGCAGTATTTT. The rearrangement joins TRBV18 to TRBJ2-3; D remains unclear. Germline-derived CDR1 and CDR2 are KGHSH and LQKENI. This CDR3 is 12 amino acids long. Trimming cost V 5 bases and J 6 bases, with 9 bases left between them.

CDR3 nucleotide sequence: TGTGCCAGCAGTTCGATGGCTAGCGGGAGCTACGAGCAGTACTTC. This codes for CASSSMASGSYEQYF. J is TRBJ2-7 and V is TRBV27, with 10 bases that match TRBD2. The CDR3 is 15 amino acids. Germline lookup yields CDR1 MNHEY and CDR2 SMNVEV (reference sequence). V was pared by 4 bases and J by 3 bases, with 6 bases of the junction left unmatched.

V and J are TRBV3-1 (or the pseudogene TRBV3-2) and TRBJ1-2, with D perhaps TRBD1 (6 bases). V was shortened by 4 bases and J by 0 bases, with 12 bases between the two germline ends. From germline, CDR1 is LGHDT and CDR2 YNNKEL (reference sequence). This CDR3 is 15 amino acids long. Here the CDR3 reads CASSPQTGPNYGYTF. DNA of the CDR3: TGTGCCAGCAGCCCTCAGACAGGACCTAACTATGGCTACACCTTC.

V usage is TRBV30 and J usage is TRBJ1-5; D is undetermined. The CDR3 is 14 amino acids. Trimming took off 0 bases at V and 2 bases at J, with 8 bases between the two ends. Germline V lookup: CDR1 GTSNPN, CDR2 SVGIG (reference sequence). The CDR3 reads CAWSVGPGNQPQHF. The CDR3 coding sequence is TGTGCCTGGAGTGTTGGTCCGGGCAATCAGCCCCAGCATTTT.

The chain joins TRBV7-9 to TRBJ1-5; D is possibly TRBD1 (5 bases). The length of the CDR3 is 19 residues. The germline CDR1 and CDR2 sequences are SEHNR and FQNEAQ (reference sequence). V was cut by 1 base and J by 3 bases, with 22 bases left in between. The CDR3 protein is CASSLDGAVGGAHNQPQHF. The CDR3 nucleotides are TGTGCCAGCAGCTTAGATGGTGCCGTGGGGGGAGCTCACAATCAGCCCCAGCATTTT.

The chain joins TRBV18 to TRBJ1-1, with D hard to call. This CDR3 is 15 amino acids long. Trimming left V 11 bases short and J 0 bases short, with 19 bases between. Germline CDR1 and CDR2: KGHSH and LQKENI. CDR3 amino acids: CACRRSRGMNTEAFF. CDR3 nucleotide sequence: TGTGCCTGCCGCCGAAGCCGCGGGATGAACACTGAAGCTTTCTTT.

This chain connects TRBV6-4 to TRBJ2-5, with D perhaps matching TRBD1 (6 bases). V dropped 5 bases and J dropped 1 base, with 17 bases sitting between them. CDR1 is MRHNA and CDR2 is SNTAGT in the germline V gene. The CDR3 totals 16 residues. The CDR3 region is CASSTQQNRAQETQYF. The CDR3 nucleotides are TGTGCCAGCAGTACCCAACAGAACAGGGCCCAAGAGACCCAGTACTTC.

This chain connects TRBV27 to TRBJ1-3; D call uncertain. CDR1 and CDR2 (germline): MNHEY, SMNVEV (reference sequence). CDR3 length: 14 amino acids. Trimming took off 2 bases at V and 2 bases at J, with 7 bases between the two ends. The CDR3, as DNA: TGTGCCAGCAGTTTAATGGGAACTGGAAACACCATATATTTT. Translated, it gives CASSLMGTGNTIYF.

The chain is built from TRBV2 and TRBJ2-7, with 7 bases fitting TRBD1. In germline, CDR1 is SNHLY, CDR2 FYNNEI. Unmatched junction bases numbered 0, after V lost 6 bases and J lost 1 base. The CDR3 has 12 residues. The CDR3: CASRTGSYEQYF. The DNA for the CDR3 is TGTGCCAGCAGGACAGGGTCCTACGAGCAGTACTTC.

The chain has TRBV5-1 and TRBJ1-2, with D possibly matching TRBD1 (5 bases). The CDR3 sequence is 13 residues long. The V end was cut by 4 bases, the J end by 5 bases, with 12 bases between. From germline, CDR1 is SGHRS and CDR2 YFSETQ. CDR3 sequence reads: CASSPDKFYGYTF. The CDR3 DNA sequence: TGCGCCAGCAGCCCGGACAAGTTTTATGGCTACACCTTC. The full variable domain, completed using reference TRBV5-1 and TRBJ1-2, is KAGVTQTPRYLIKTRGQQVTLSCSPISGHRSVSWYQQTPGQGLQFLFEYFSETQRNKGNFPGRFSGRQFSNSRSEMNVSTLELGDSALYLCASSPDKFYGYTFGSGTRLTVV.

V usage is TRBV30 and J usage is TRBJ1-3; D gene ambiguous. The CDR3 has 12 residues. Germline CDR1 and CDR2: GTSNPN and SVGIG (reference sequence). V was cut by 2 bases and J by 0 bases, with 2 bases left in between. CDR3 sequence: CAWSFSGNTIYF. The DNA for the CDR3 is TGTGCCTGGAGTTTCTCTGGAAACACCATATATTTT.

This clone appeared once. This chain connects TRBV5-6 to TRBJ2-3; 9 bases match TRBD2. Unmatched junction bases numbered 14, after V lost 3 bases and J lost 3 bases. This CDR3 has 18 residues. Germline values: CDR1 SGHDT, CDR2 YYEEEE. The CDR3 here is CASSSLTGTSLNTDTQYF. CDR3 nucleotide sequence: TGTGCCAGCAGCTCACTCACCGGGACTAGCTTAAATACAGATACGCAGTATTTT. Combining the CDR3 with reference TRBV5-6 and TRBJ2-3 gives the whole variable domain DAGVTQSPTHLIKTRGQQVTLRCSPKSGHDTVSWYQQALGQGPQFIFQYYEEEERQRGNFPDRFSGHQFPNYSSELNVNALLLGDSALYLCASSSLTGTSLNTDTQYFGPGTRLTVL.

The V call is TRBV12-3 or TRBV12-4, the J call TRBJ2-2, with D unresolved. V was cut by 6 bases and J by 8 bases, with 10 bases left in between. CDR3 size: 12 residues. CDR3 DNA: TGTGCCAGCAGCTACGGTCCTGGGGAGCTGTTTTTT. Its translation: CASSYGPGELFF.

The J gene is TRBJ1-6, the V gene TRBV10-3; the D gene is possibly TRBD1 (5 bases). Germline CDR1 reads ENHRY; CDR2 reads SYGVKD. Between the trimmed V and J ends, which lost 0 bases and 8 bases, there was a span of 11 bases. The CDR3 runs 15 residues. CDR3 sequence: CAISESGRDDSPLHF. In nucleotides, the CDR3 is TGTGCCATCAGTGAGTCTGGCAGGGATGATTCACCCCTCCACTTT.

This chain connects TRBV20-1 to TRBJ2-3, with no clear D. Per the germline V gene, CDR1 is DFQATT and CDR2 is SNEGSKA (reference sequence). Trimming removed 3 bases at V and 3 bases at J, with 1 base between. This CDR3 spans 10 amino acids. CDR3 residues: CSARTDTQYF. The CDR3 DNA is TGCAGTGCTAGGACAGATACGCAGTATTTT.

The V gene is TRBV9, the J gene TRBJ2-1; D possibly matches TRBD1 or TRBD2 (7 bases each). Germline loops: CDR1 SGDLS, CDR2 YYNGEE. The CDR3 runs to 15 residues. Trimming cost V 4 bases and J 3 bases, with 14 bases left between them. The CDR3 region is CASSPGGEGYNEQFF. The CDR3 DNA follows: TGTGCCAGCAGCCCAGGGGGGGAGGGCTACAATGAGCAGTTCTTC.

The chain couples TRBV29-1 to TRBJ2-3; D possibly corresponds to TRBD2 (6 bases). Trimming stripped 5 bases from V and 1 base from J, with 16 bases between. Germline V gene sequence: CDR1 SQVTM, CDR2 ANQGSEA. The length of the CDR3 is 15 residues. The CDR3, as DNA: TGCAGCGTTCAAGGGTCCGCTAGCGGCACAGATACGCAGTATTTT. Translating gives CSVQGSASGTDTQYF.

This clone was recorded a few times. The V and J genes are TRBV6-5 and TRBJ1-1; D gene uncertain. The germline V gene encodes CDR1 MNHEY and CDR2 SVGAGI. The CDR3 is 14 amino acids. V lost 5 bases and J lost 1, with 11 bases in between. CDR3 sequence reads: CASSTSLENTEAFF. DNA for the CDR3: TGTGCCAGCAGTACCTCCCTGGAGAACACTGAAGCTTTCTTT.

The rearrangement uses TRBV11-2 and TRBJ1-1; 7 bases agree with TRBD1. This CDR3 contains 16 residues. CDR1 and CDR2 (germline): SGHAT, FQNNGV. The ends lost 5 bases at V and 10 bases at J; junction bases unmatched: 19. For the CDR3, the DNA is TGTGCCAGCAGCCTCACGGTGGGGCAGGGGGGCAGTGGAGCTTTCTTT. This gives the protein CASSLTVGQGGSGAFF.

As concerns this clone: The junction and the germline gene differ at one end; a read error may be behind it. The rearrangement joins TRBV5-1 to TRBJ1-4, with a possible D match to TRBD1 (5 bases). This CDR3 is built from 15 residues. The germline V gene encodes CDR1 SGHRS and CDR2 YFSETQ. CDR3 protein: CASNLLGPLNEKLFF. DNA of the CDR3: TGCGCCAGCAACTTGTTGGGGCCCTTGAATGAAAAACTGTTTTTT. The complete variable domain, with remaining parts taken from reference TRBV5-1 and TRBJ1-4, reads KAGVTQTPRYLIKTRGQQVTLSCSPISGHRSVSWYQQTPGQGLQFLFEYFSETQRNKGNFPGRFSGRQFSNSRSEMNVSTLELGDSALYLCASNLLGPLNEKLFFGSGTQLSVL.

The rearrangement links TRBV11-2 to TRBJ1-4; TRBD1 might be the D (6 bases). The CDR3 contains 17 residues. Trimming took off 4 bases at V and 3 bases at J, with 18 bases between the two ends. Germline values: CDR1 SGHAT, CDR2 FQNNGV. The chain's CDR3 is CASSSIYREGPNEKLFF. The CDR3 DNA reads TGTGCCAGCAGCTCGATATACAGGGAGGGCCCTAATGAAAAACTGTTTTTT.

CDR3 region: CASSQVVGSQYF. CDR3 bases: TGTGCCAGCAGCCAAGTCGTGGGTTCGCAGTATTTT. The chain employs TRBV4-2 and TRBJ2-3; D call uncertain. The germline gives CDR1 LGHNA, CDR2 YNFKEQ. V shed 1 base and J shed 10 bases, with 9 bases lying between them. The CDR3 runs 12 residues.